What follows describes a single T cell receptor beta chain. Its matching antigen is unknown. Semi-nested PCR with Nested Universal Primer A followed constant-region reverse priming of full-length variable regions. MiXCR, applied by TCRdb to the 5' RACE reads, yields one record per CDR3 protein. The data hold roughly 8,100 distinct CDR3 sequences, with about 47% observed a single time. The germline gives CDR1 DFQATT, CDR2 SNEGSKA (reference sequence). This CDR3 has 13 amino acids. Trimming stripped 5 bases from V and 0 bases from J, with 10 bases between. Study results and limitations: Tumor memory CD4+ T cell TCR gene usage was found to cluster with blood and lymph node memory CD4+ cells and with lymph node naive CD4+ cells. Tumor Tregs overlapped most with tumor, then blood, naive CD4+ cells.

CD4+CD45RO+CD25- cells were isolated as memory CD4+ T cells. The sequence was collected from a female donor with breast cancer. Sequencing input: memory CD4+ T cells sorted from a lymph node. Subset in this sample: memory CD4+ T cells, CD4+CD45RO+CD25-. This chain joins TRBV20-1 and TRBJ1-1, with a weak D call TRBD1 (5 bases). CDR3 sequence (DNA): TGCAGTGCTCCCAGGGATATGAACACTGAAGCTTTCTTT. Translating gives CSAPRDMNTEAFF.